This T cell receptor (beta chain) was captured by sequencing in a study of T cell clonality in common variable immunodeficiency. V was trimmed by 1 base and J by 2 bases, leaving 15 bases between them. The CDR3 runs 16 residues. Germline CDR1 DFQATT, CDR2 SNEGSKA (reference sequence). Patients and controls were mostly of Caucasian heritage. Study-wide findings and caveats: Fewer TCRbeta clones were shared among CVID subjects than controls.

Some clones are missing from TCRdb's copy, which holds only in-frame ones; the method was immunoSEQ multiplex PCR. The profile covers about 40,000 clones, none occurring a single time. This clone was seen repeatedly, ten times or more. What it binds is not known. Read data end 3 residues before the CDR3 end; the end is taken from the germline J gene. The V gene is TRBV20-1, the J gene TRBJ2-1, with a weak D call TRBD1 (5 bases). The TCR was taken from a person aged 18-70 years in good health. The specimen was peripheral blood mononuclear cells. The covered CDR3 bases are TGCAGTGCTAGAGTTCATATAGGGGCAACCTACAATGAG. Translating it yields CSARVHIGATYNE. In full, the CDR3 is CSARVHIGATYNEQFF.